The rows below give T cell receptor beta chains drawn from one sample of a study of blood T cells in healthy people across ages. TCRdb re-called the 5' RACE reads with MiXCR, one entry per CDR3 protein. The sample shows hundreds of thousands of distinct CDR3 sequences, 25% of them seen only once. A further study also used this sample, focusing on T cells of mothers and their children.

The sample was blood. These receptors were collected from a boy between 5 and 17 years old in good health. CDR3s include the opening cysteine and the closing phenylalanine or tryptophan. A D gene is named only where the DNA matches it firmly. Clone size is not always given. Where it is, it says once, few, many or a class for expanded clones.

>TRBJ2-5|NA|TRBV5-1|NA
CASSVDSPVTQYF
TGCGCCAGCAGCGTGGACTCGCCGGTAACCCAGTACTTC
>TRBJ2-5|NA|TRBV7-2|NA
CASSMTGEREIQYF
TGTGCCAGCAGCATGACAGGGGAGCGGGAGATCCAGTACTTC
>TRBJ2-3|NA|TRBV27|NA
CASSTSTLDSTDTQYF
TGTGCCAGCAGCACCTCAACCTTGGACAGCACAGATACGCAGTATTTT
>TRBJ2-1|TRBD1|TRBV2|few
CASSAGQGPLQFF
TGTGCCAGCAGTGCGGGACAGGGGCCCTTGCAGTTCTTC
>TRBJ2-5|NA|TRBV7-9|NA
CASRGPMGDQETQYF
TGTGCCAGCAGAGGGCCTATGGGAGATCAAGAGACCCAGTACTTC
>TRBJ2-1|NA|TRBV7-9|many
CASSFSGDEQFF
TGTGCCAGCAGCTTTTCAGGGGACGAGCAGTTCTTC
>TRBJ1-1|NA|TRBV4-1|NA
CASSQLITSAVSEAFF
TGCGCCAGCAGCCAATTAATCACATCGGCAGTTTCTGAAGCTTTCTTT
>TRBJ1-4|TRBD1|TRBV15|few
CATSTPGQGVTNEKLFF
TGTGCCACCAGCACCCCTGGACAGGGGGTAACTAATGAAAAACTGTTTTTT
>TRBJ2-1|NA|TRBV6-1|once
CASTPDTYNEQFF
TGTGCCAGCACGCCAGATACCTACAATGAGCAGTTCTTC
>TRBJ1-2|TRBD1|TRBV7-2|NA
CASSWSSGQGFGYTF
TGTGCCAGCAGCTGGAGTTCGGGACAGGGATTTGGCTACACCTTC
>TRBJ2-3|NA|TRBV28|few
CASKNSGDNTDTQYF
TGTGCCAGCAAAAATTCAGGGGACAACACAGATACGCAGTATTTT
>TRBJ2-7|NA|TRBV6-5|NA
CASSYSRVDEQYF
TGTGCCAGCAGTTACTCGCGGGTGGACGAGCAGTACTTC
>TRBJ2-2|TRBD2|TRBV2|few
CASTGRSGGRTGELFF
TGTGCCAGCACGGGAAGATCGGGCGGGAGAACCGGGGAGCTGTTTTTT
>TRBJ1-4|TRBD1|TRBV5-5|NA
CASRRISGGGEKLFF
TGTGCCAGCAGGAGGATCTCAGGGGGAGGTGAAAAACTGTTTTTT
>TRBJ2-7|TRBD1|TRBV6-2/TRBV6-3|few
CASSSTGGTASDRSYEQYF
TGTGCCAGCAGTTCAACAGGGGGAACGGCTAGCGATCGCTCCTACGAGCAGTACTTC
>TRBJ1-4|NA|TRBV2|NA
CASSGGGADEKLFF
TGTGCCAGCAGTGGAGGTGGGGCAGATGAAAAACTGTTTTTT
>TRBJ1-5|TRBD1|TRBV24-1|few
CATSDATGDGNQPQHF
TGTGCCACCAGTGATGCCACAGGGGACGGCAATCAGCCCCAGCATTTT
>TRBJ2-1|NA|TRBV5-4|NA
CASSPDRAEQFF
TGTGCCAGCAGCCCCGACAGAGCTGAGCAGTTCTTC
>TRBJ1-1|NA|TRBV7-9|NA
CASSVSTGMNTEAFF
TGTGCCAGCAGCGTTTCCACAGGGATGAACACTGAAGCTTTCTTT